This T cell receptor (beta chain) was profiled in a study of cytomegalovirus exposure and HLA in healthy donors. Study details: HLA-typed donors were the source of about 85 million unique TCRs, which an early data release held. Findings of the study overall: Common viral pathogens seemed to be connected with several of the most significant clusters, according to a later analysis. It is likely that the observed cluster of highly shared sequence variants was a sequencing artifact.

As regards this clone: Its target is not known. Mismatch with germline at one junction end may stem from a read error.

Researchers ran the PCR with 60 Vbeta and 13 Jbeta primers. Assay: immunoSEQ multiplex PCR; the TCRdb copy retains only in-frame clones and omits some. The table includes roughly 100,000 clones, around 80% detected once. Sequenced: PBMCs. The clonotype comes from a man between 18 and 35 years old in good health and CMV-seronegative.

CDR3 in amino acids: CASSQETGTPSYEQYF. The CDR3 DNA follows: TGCGCCAGCAGCCAAGAGACCGGGACTCCCTCCTACGAGCAGTACTTC. The chain combines TRBV5-4 with TRBJ2-7; TRBD2 might be the D (6 bases). Germline V gives CDR1 SGHNT, CDR2 YYREEE (reference sequence). This CDR3 spans 16 amino acids.